This record concerns one T cell receptor (beta chain) sequence. Its antigen remains unidentified. The sample is drawn from a study of vaccination and CD4 T cells after COVID-19. Study at large: Two doses of either BNT162b2 or mRNA-1273 vaccine went to participants.

The treatment is: approximately nine-day PBMC culture with coronavirus spike peptide pools or control peptides (ViraFEST assay). ViraFEST sequenced TCRs after peptide-pool expansion of antigen-specific T cells. Germline-derived CDR1 and CDR2 are SGHTA and FQGTGA. The CDR3 extends over 16 amino acids. The V gene end was trimmed by 6 bases and the J gene end by 6 bases; junction bases not matched to a gene: 8. An Oncomine TCR Beta short-read assay was used to sequence the DNA from cultured CD4+ T cells. TCRdb redid the calling of the PCR reads with MiXCR, one entry per CDR3 protein. The table records tens of thousands of distinct CDR3 sequences, around two thirds of them present only once.

This chain uses TRBV7-3 with TRBJ2-1; TRBD2 agrees at 13 bases. The sequencing sample was made of CD4+ T cells from blood, cultured in vitro. This TCR derives from a human donor who had recovered from COVID-19. The DNA of the CDR3 is TGTGCCAGCAGTCGACTAGCGGGAGGTTTGGGCAATGAGCAGTTCTTC. This sequence encodes CASSRLAGGLGNEQFF. Full variable domain (outside the CDR3, taken from reference TRBV7-3 and TRBJ2-1): GAGVSQTPSNKVTEKGKYVELRCDPISGHTALYWYRQSLGQGPEFLIYFQGTGAADDSGLPNDRFFAVRPEGSVSTLKIQRTERGDSAVYLCASSRLAGGLGNEQFFGPGTRLTVL.